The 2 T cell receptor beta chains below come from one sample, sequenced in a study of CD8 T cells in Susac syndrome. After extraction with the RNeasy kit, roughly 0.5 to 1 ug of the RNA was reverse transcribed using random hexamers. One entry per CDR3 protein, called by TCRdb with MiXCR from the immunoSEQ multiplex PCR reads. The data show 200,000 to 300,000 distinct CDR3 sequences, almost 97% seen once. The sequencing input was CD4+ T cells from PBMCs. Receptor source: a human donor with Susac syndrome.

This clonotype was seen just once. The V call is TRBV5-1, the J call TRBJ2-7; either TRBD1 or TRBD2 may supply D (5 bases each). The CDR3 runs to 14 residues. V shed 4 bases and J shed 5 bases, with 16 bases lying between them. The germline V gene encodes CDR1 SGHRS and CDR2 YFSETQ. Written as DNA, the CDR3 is TGCGCCAGCAGCCCCCGGGGCAGGGCCGACGAGCAGTACTTC. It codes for CASSPRGRADEQYF. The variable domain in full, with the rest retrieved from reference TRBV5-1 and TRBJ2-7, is KAGVTQTPRYLIKTRGQQVTLSCSPISGHRSVSWYQQTPGQGLQFLFEYFSETQRNKGNFPGRFSGRQFSNSRSEMNVSTLELGDSALYLCASSPRGRADEQYFGPGTRLTVT.

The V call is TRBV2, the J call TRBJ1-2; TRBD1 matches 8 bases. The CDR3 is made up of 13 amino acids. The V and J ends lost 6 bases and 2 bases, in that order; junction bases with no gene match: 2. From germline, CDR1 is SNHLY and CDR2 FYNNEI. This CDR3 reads CASRAGGNYGYTF. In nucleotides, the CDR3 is TGTGCCAGCAGGGCAGGGGGCAACTATGGCTACACCTTC.